This T cell receptor (beta chain) was profiled in a study of T-cell memory formation after mild COVID-19. On the study more broadly: Clusters were largely donor specific.

Only a few counts were recorded for this clonotype. The antigen remains unidentified. Overall study results and limits: Clones that got smaller from day 15 to 85 had even CD4/CD8, while clones growing later tipped toward CD4+. CD4+ contracting clones were mainly CM and EM; CD8+ ones, EMRA. Pre-infection memory harbored some responding clones, suggesting cross-reactive memory joined.

This CDR3 is built from 15 residues. Trimming removed 4 bases from V and 8 bases from J, with 17 bases in between. Germline values: CDR1 LGHNA, CDR2 YSLEER. TCRdb reprocessed the 5' RACE reads via MiXCR and lists one record per CDR3 protein. The data show approximately 260,000 distinct CDR3 sequences, with 15% to 20% seen just once and 20% to 25% held by the top ten. Sequences were obtained from PBMCs or a T cell subset sorted from them (not recorded which). The receptor was isolated from a young man who had mild COVID-19 (a few samples of this study predate the infection). Cell type and time point are not known. J is TRBJ1-4 and V is TRBV4-3; possibly TRBD1 for D (5 bases). The CDR3 DNA sequence: TGCGCCAGCAGCCTCGACAGCACCCTACTCGAAAAACTGTTTTTT. Its translation is CASSLDSTLLEKLFF.